These T cell receptor beta chains were read from a single sample in a study of regulatory T cells in long-lasting Graves disease. Using its own MiXCR run on the multiplex PCR reads, TCRdb lists one record per CDR3 protein. The table has roughly 360,000 distinct CDR3 sequences, about 10% seen once; the top ten hold over 15%. These same records also appear under a second study, on T cells in Graves' hyperthyroidism and ophthalmopathy.

The input for sequencing was peripheral blood mononuclear cells (PBMCs), taken at new diagnosis, from a patient treated with antithyroid drugs. Every receptor here comes from a woman aged 18 to 35 with Graves disease. Each CDR3 is given with its conserved first and last residue. Fields, in order: clone size, D gene, V gene, J gene, CDR3 DNA, CDR3 protein. The D gene is left open where the match is weak. Not every row has a clone size; where given, it reads once, few, many or a size class.

clone size: many
D gene: TRBD1
V gene: TRBV6-1
J gene: TRBJ2-2
CDR3 DNA: TGTGCCAGCACCCCTTCGGGGACAGGGAACACCGGGGAGCTGTTTTTT
CDR3 protein: CASTPSGTGNTGELFF

clone size: -
D gene: TRBD2
V gene: TRBV4-1
J gene: TRBJ2-1
CDR3 DNA: TGCGCCAGCAGCCAAGATGTGCGGGGGTCCTACAATGAGCAGTTCTTC
CDR3 protein: CASSQDVRGSYNEQFF

clone size: -
D gene: TRBD2
V gene: TRBV6-5
J gene: TRBJ2-1
CDR3 DNA: TGTGCCAGCAGTTCCCCTCCGCAGAGCGGGAGTTTCTCCTACAATGAGCAGTTCTTC
CDR3 protein: CASSSPPQSGSFSYNEQFF

clone size: few
D gene: -
V gene: TRBV28
J gene: TRBJ1-2
CDR3 DNA: TGTGCCAGCAGACCGAGGACACATACCCTTTTAGGCTACACCTTC
CDR3 protein: CASRPRTHTLLGYTF

clone size: many
D gene: TRBD2
V gene: TRBV6-1
J gene: TRBJ2-7
CDR3 DNA: TGTGCCAGCAGTACGGGACTAGCGGGACACCCCTACGAGCAGTACTTC
CDR3 protein: CASSTGLAGHPYEQYF

clone size: many
D gene: -
V gene: TRBV6-1
J gene: TRBJ2-2
CDR3 DNA: TGTGCCAGCAGGGACCGGTCAAGGCTGTTTTTT
CDR3 protein: CASRDRSRLFF

clone size: many
D gene: -
V gene: TRBV7-2
J gene: TRBJ2-6
CDR3 DNA: TGTGCCACCGATCCGACAGGTACCGGGGCCAACGTCCTGACTTTC
CDR3 protein: CATDPTGTGANVLTF

clone size: many
D gene: -
V gene: TRBV10-1
J gene: TRBJ2-3
CDR3 DNA: TGCGCCAGCAGCATGAGACCTCAACTGGACGCAGATACGCAGTATTTT
CDR3 protein: CASSMRPQLDADTQYF

clone size: few
D gene: -
V gene: TRBV7-6
J gene: TRBJ2-1
CDR3 DNA: TGTGCCAGCAGCTTAGAATCCCGGGGTTTCTATGAGCAGTTCTTC
CDR3 protein: CASSLESRGFYEQFF

clone size: many
D gene: -
V gene: TRBV6-1
J gene: TRBJ2-2
CDR3 DNA: TGTGCCAGCAGCCAGGCGGGTAGCAAGGGAAACACCGGGGAGCTGTTTTTT
CDR3 protein: CASSQAGSKGNTGELFF

clone size: -
D gene: -
V gene: TRBV20-1
J gene: TRBJ2-3
CDR3 DNA: TGCAGTGCTAGACCCCACGACAGGCCAGATACGCAGTATTTT
CDR3 protein: CSARPHDRPDTQYF

clone size: -
D gene: -
V gene: TRBV14
J gene: TRBJ2-1
CDR3 DNA: TGTGCCAGCAGCCAAGATCTAATGTTGTATGAGCAGTTCTTC
CDR3 protein: CASSQDLMLYEQFF

clone size: many
D gene: -
V gene: TRBV28
J gene: TRBJ2-7
CDR3 DNA: TGTGCCAGCAGTTTTATACCCGGGCATCGCTACGAGCAGTACTTC
CDR3 protein: CASSFIPGHRYEQYF

clone size: many
D gene: TRBD1
V gene: TRBV6-2/TRBV6-3
J gene: TRBJ1-5
CDR3 DNA: TGTGCCAGCAGCCAACTTCGTCGGGACAGGGGTGGGCAGCCCCAGCATTTT
CDR3 protein: CASSQLRRDRGGQPQHF

clone size: many
D gene: TRBD2
V gene: TRBV28
J gene: TRBJ2-1
CDR3 DNA: TGTGCCAGCACGACTAGCGGGAGCTTAGGTAATGAGCAGTTCTTC
CDR3 protein: CASTTSGSLGNEQFF

clone size: -
D gene: TRBD2
V gene: TRBV28
J gene: TRBJ2-5
CDR3 DNA: TGTGCCAGCAGACTACCCACTCTAGCGGGGGGAGAGACCCAGTACTTC
CDR3 protein: CASRLPTLAGGETQYF

clone size: -
D gene: TRBD1
V gene: TRBV4-1
J gene: TRBJ1-6
CDR3 DNA: TGCGCCAGCAGCCAGGGCCCCGGGACAGCAAATCCTCCCCTCCACTTT
CDR3 protein: CASSQGPGTANPPLHF

clone size: few
D gene: TRBD2
V gene: TRBV3-1
J gene: TRBJ2-1
CDR3 DNA: TGTGCCACCCGCCACGGGGGGGCTAATGAGCAGTTCTTC
CDR3 protein: CATRHGGANEQFF

clone size: -
D gene: -
V gene: TRBV6-5
J gene: TRBJ1-2
CDR3 DNA: TGTGCCAGCAGTTACAGACAGAATGGTGGCTACACCTTC
CDR3 protein: CASSYRQNGGYTF

clone size: many
D gene: TRBD1
V gene: TRBV20-1
J gene: TRBJ1-1
CDR3 DNA: TGCAGTGCTAGAGGGGACAGGATGAACACTGAAGCTTTCTTT
CDR3 protein: CSARGDRMNTEAFF

clone size: many
D gene: TRBD2
V gene: TRBV7-6
J gene: TRBJ2-5
CDR3 DNA: TGTGCCAGCAGCAGACTAGCGGATAAAGGGACCCAGTACTTC
CDR3 protein: CASSRLADKGTQYF

clone size: many
D gene: TRBD2
V gene: TRBV13
J gene: TRBJ2-1
CDR3 DNA: TGTGCCAGCAGCTCCCTGTCTAGCGGGAGGGGGAATGAGCAGTTCTTC
CDR3 protein: CASSSLSSGRGNEQFF

clone size: -
D gene: -
V gene: TRBV9
J gene: TRBJ1-6
CDR3 DNA: TGTGCCAGCAGCGTAGAGTATAATTCACCCCTCCACTTT
CDR3 protein: CASSVEYNSPLHF

clone size: many
D gene: -
V gene: TRBV7-9
J gene: TRBJ2-3
CDR3 DNA: TGTGCCAGCAGCTTAGAGTCATCAGGGGTCCCAGATACGCAGTATTTT
CDR3 protein: CASSLESSGVPDTQYF

clone size: few
D gene: -
V gene: TRBV27
J gene: TRBJ2-1
CDR3 DNA: TGTGCCAGCAGACCAGGGACTGCCTACTCCTACAATGAGCAGTTCTTC
CDR3 protein: CASRPGTAYSYNEQFF

clone size: few
D gene: TRBD1
V gene: TRBV7-8
J gene: TRBJ1-4
CDR3 DNA: TGTGCCAGCAGCACCCGACAGGGGGCGCGGGAAAAACTGTTTTTT
CDR3 protein: CASSTRQGAREKLFF

clone size: many
D gene: -
V gene: TRBV6-5
J gene: TRBJ2-5
CDR3 DNA: TGTGCCAGCAGTTACTCGAGCCAGGAAGAGACCCAGTACTTC
CDR3 protein: CASSYSSQEETQYF

clone size: few
D gene: TRBD2
V gene: TRBV20-1
J gene: TRBJ2-2
CDR3 DNA: TGCAGTGCTAGAGCCGACTGGACTAGCGGGCGCGGCGGGGAGCTGTTTTTT
CDR3 protein: CSARADWTSGRGGELFF

clone size: -
D gene: TRBD2
V gene: TRBV27
J gene: TRBJ2-1
CDR3 DNA: TGTGCCAGCCGGGGGTTAGCGGGGATTAATGAGCGGTTCTTC
CDR3 protein: CASRGLAGINERFF

clone size: few
D gene: -
V gene: TRBV20-1
J gene: TRBJ2-7
CDR3 DNA: TGCAGTGCTACCCCCGGGACCGTCCCTGCGGGGGAGCAGTACTTC
CDR3 protein: CSATPGTVPAGEQYF

clone size: -
D gene: -
V gene: TRBV2
J gene: TRBJ2-7
CDR3 DNA: TGTGCCAGCAGAGAAGACACCTACCGGGCCCCGCAGCCATACGAGCAGTACTTC
CDR3 protein: CASREDTYRAPQPYEQYF

clone size: -
D gene: TRBD1
V gene: TRBV11-2
J gene: TRBJ1-2
CDR3 DNA: TGTGCCAGCAGTTACAAGGACAGGGACTATGGCTACACCTTC
CDR3 protein: CASSYKDRDYGYTF

clone size: many
D gene: TRBD1
V gene: TRBV19
J gene: TRBJ1-1
CDR3 DNA: TGTGCCACCAAAACTCGGGTGGACAGGGTCCTACTGAACACTGAAGCTTTCTTT
CDR3 protein: CATKTRVDRVLLNTEAFF

clone size: -
D gene: TRBD2
V gene: TRBV5-1
J gene: TRBJ2-1
CDR3 DNA: TGCGCCAGCAGCCGACTAGCGGGAGAGGGGCAGTTCTTC
CDR3 protein: CASSRLAGEGQFF

clone size: many
D gene: -
V gene: TRBV12-3/TRBV12-4
J gene: TRBJ2-3
CDR3 DNA: TGTGCCAGCAGCCCCGAGGGAGATACGCAGTATTTT
CDR3 protein: CASSPEGDTQYF

clone size: -
D gene: -
V gene: TRBV7-9
J gene: TRBJ2-7
CDR3 DNA: TGTGCCAGCAGCTTAGCACCGGGCACCGAGGACTTC
CDR3 protein: CASSLAPGTEDF

clone size: few
D gene: TRBD2
V gene: TRBV20-1
J gene: TRBJ2-1
CDR3 DNA: TGCAGTGCTAGGGACTCTTCTAGCGGGGGGGCCGGTTCCTACAATGAGCAGTTCTTC
CDR3 protein: CSARDSSSGGAGSYNEQFF

clone size: many
D gene: -
V gene: TRBV7-2
J gene: TRBJ2-3
CDR3 DNA: TGTGCCAGCAGCTTACTCAGGGGATCCACAGATACGCAGTATTTT
CDR3 protein: CASSLLRGSTDTQYF

clone size: many
D gene: TRBD2
V gene: TRBV2
J gene: TRBJ2-1
CDR3 DNA: TGTGCCAGCAGTGAAGCGCGGACTAGCGGGCTCAATGAGCAGTTCTTC
CDR3 protein: CASSEARTSGLNEQFF

clone size: many
D gene: -
V gene: TRBV9
J gene: TRBJ2-5
CDR3 DNA: TGTGCCAGCAGCGTAGATTTGGGCCGCGAGGGGACCCAGTACTTC
CDR3 protein: CASSVDLGREGTQYF

clone size: few
D gene: TRBD2
V gene: TRBV4-1
J gene: TRBJ2-1
CDR3 DNA: TGCGCCAGCAGCCAAGATGGAGTACTAGCGGGAGGGCCGAATGAGCAGTTCTTC
CDR3 protein: CASSQDGVLAGGPNEQFF

clone size: many
D gene: TRBD1
V gene: TRBV20-1
J gene: TRBJ2-7
CDR3 DNA: TGCAGTGCTAGAGATCGGACAGGGGGGGTCTACGAGCAGTACTTC
CDR3 protein: CSARDRTGGVYEQYF

clone size: few
D gene: TRBD2
V gene: TRBV7-8
J gene: TRBJ2-1
CDR3 DNA: TGTGCCAGCAGCCCGACTAGCGTCTCCTACAATGAGCAGTTCTTC
CDR3 protein: CASSPTSVSYNEQFF

clone size: -
D gene: -
V gene: TRBV6-5
J gene: TRBJ2-7
CDR3 DNA: TGTGCCAGCAGTTCTTCCGATTCCTCCTACGAGCAGTACTTC
CDR3 protein: CASSSSDSSYEQYF

clone size: many
D gene: -
V gene: TRBV7-3
J gene: TRBJ2-1
CDR3 DNA: TGTGCCAGCAGCCAGACACGTAACGACATGGAGCAGTTCTTC
CDR3 protein: CASSQTRNDMEQFF

clone size: many
D gene: TRBD2
V gene: TRBV7-2
J gene: TRBJ2-1
CDR3 DNA: TGTGCCAGCAGCTTAGCGGTCCGGGCAGCGGGAGAACACAATGAGCAGTTCTTC
CDR3 protein: CASSLAVRAAGEHNEQFF

clone size: -
D gene: TRBD2
V gene: TRBV24-1
J gene: TRBJ2-3
CDR3 DNA: TGTGCCACCAGTGACACGACTAGCGGGAGTTATTGGGATACGCAGTATTTT
CDR3 protein: CATSDTTSGSYWDTQYF

clone size: -
D gene: TRBD2
V gene: TRBV7-2
J gene: TRBJ2-3
CDR3 DNA: TGTGCCAGCAGCTTTCCGGGACTAGCCTATAAGGTCACAGATACGCAGTATTTT
CDR3 protein: CASSFPGLAYKVTDTQYF

clone size: many
D gene: -
V gene: TRBV7-6
J gene: TRBJ1-3
CDR3 DNA: TGTGCCAGCAGCTTAGGTGCAGTCCCTGGAAACACCATATATTTT
CDR3 protein: CASSLGAVPGNTIYF

clone size: many
D gene: -
V gene: TRBV7-3
J gene: TRBJ2-5
CDR3 DNA: TGTGCCAGCAGCCACGGGGCTGGGGCAGAGACCCAGTACTTC
CDR3 protein: CASSHGAGAETQYF

clone size: -
D gene: TRBD2
V gene: TRBV19
J gene: TRBJ2-1
CDR3 DNA: TGTGCCAGCAACTCCCGGCGGGGGGGTCAGTTCTTC
CDR3 protein: CASNSRRGGQFF

clone size: few
D gene: TRBD1
V gene: TRBV10-3
J gene: TRBJ2-7
CDR3 DNA: TGTGCCATCACCCGGGACAGCACCTACGAGCAGTACTTC
CDR3 protein: CAITRDSTYEQYF

clone size: many
D gene: TRBD2
V gene: TRBV7-3
J gene: TRBJ2-1
CDR3 DNA: TGTGCCAGCAGCTTAACGGGACTAGTAATCAATGAGCAGTTCTTC
CDR3 protein: CASSLTGLVINEQFF

clone size: -
D gene: -
V gene: TRBV18
J gene: TRBJ2-6
CDR3 DNA: TGTGCCAGCTCACCAGGCGCCTTGGGGGACTCTGGGGCCAACGTCCTGACTTTC
CDR3 protein: CASSPGALGDSGANVLTF

clone size: -
D gene: TRBD2
V gene: TRBV6-2/TRBV6-3
J gene: TRBJ2-1
CDR3 DNA: TGTGCCAGCAGGGGTAGCGGGGGAGACAATGAGCAGTTCTTC
CDR3 protein: CASRGSGGDNEQFF

clone size: many
D gene: -
V gene: TRBV11-2
J gene: TRBJ1-2
CDR3 DNA: TGTGCCAGCAGCTTAGATGGGGCGGGTGGCGATGGCTACACCTTC
CDR3 protein: CASSLDGAGGDGYTF

clone size: many
D gene: -
V gene: TRBV20-1
J gene: TRBJ2-1
CDR3 DNA: TGCAGTGTGTCCCGGGTTGAGCAGTTCTTC
CDR3 protein: CSVSRVEQFF

clone size: -
D gene: TRBD2
V gene: TRBV20-1
J gene: TRBJ2-2
CDR3 DNA: TGCAGTGCTAGAGATGTCCTAGCGGGAGAAGCGAACACCGGGGAGCTGTTTTTT
CDR3 protein: CSARDVLAGEANTGELFF

clone size: many
D gene: -
V gene: TRBV18
J gene: TRBJ1-6
CDR3 DNA: TGTGCCAGCTCACTAGACATGACATCACCCCTCCACTTT
CDR3 protein: CASSLDMTSPLHF

clone size: few
D gene: -
V gene: TRBV6-1
J gene: TRBJ2-7
CDR3 DNA: TGTGCCAGCAGCCCGATTGCAGGCTCCCCCGGCGAGCAGTACTTC
CDR3 protein: CASSPIAGSPGEQYF